Listed here are 20 T cell receptor beta chains from one sample, sequenced in a study of blood T cell repertoires in COVID-19. TCRdb keeps only in-frame clones here, not all; method: immunoSEQ multiplex PCR. The data show roughly 200,000 clones, about 86% seen once. The specimen was peripheral blood. The origin of the receptors is a woman between 25 and 40 years old with active or convalescent COVID-19.

V usage is TRBV5-6 and J usage is TRBJ1-4; D may be TRBD1 (5 bases). V was pared by 0 bases and J by 3 bases, with 12 bases between. Looked up from germline, CDR1 is SGHDT and CDR2 is YYEEEE. The CDR3 covers 16 residues. The CDR3 here is CASSLVGGGPNEKLFF. The CDR3 DNA is TGTGCCAGCAGCTTGGTGGGGGGAGGACCTAATGAAAAACTGTTTTTT.

This chain connects TRBV20-1 to TRBJ1-6, with a possible D match to TRBD1 (5 bases). Germline CDR1 and CDR2: DFQATT and SNEGSKA (reference sequence). The V gene lost 4 bases and the J gene lost 13 bases, with 11 bases spanning the gap. The CDR3 runs to 11 residues. CDR3 nucleotide sequence: TGCAGTGCTATCAGGGAAGGTCCCCTCCACTTT. This codes for CSAIREGPLHF.

This clone was counted between two and nine times. This rearrangement joins TRBV3-1 (or the pseudogene TRBV3-2) to TRBJ2-5, with 9 nucleotides matching TRBD1. Germline CDR1 is LGHDT and CDR2 is YNNKEL (reference sequence). The CDR3 covers 15 residues. V was clipped by 4 bases and J by 6 bases; unmatched bases: 9. CDR3 bases: TGTGCCAGCAGCCCCACGGACAGGGGCGGGAAGACCCAGTACTTC. Translating it yields CASSPTDRGGKTQYF.

The genes are TRBV18 and TRBJ1-1, with 8 bases aligning to TRBD1. Germline CDR1 KGHSH, CDR2 LQKENI. This CDR3 has 14 residues. Trimming took 3 bases from V and 7 from J; bases not matched to a gene: 7. The CDR3 DNA sequence: TGTGCCAGCTCACCGCGTACAGGGACAGGTGAAGCTTTCTTT. Its protein product is CASSPRTGTGEAFF.

The chain is built from TRBV11-3 and TRBJ2-5, with a possible D match to TRBD2 (7 bases). The CDR3 has 15 residues. CDR1 and CDR2 (germline): SGHNT, YENEEA. V was clipped by 7 bases and J by 7 bases, with 22 bases between them. The CDR3 here is CASNSGGGTPTTQYF. CDR3 sequence (DNA): TGTGCCAGCAACTCGGGGGGCGGGACCCCAACGACCCAGTACTTC. The full variable domain, in which reference TRBV11-3 and TRBJ2-5 provide the parts outside the CDR3, is EAGVVQSPRYKIIEKKQPVAFWCNPISGHNTLYWYLQNLGQGPELLIRYENEEAVDDSQLPKDRFSAERLKGVDSTLKIQPAELGDSAVYLCASNSGGGTPTTQYFGPGTRLLVL.

The chain links TRBV7-9 to TRBJ1-6; 8 positions agree with TRBD1. The V gene end was trimmed by 5 bases and the J gene end by 5 bases; junction bases not matched to a gene: 5. CDR3 size: 15 residues. Germline V gene lookup returns CDR1 SEHNR and CDR2 FQNEAQ (reference sequence). The CDR3 reads CASSKTGANNSPLHF. The CDR3 DNA reads TGTGCCAGCAGCAAGACAGGGGCGAATAATTCACCCCTCCACTTT.

This clone was seen just once. The V call is TRBV6-6, the J call TRBJ2-3, with D perhaps TRBD1 (6 bases). The length of the CDR3 is 15 residues. V lost 8 bases and J 2 bases, leaving 17 bases between the germline ends. The germline gives CDR1 MNHNY, CDR2 SVGAGI (reference sequence). CDR3 nucleotides: TGTGCCAGCTTGATTAGAGGGGGTCACACAGATACGCAGTATTTT. Residues: CASLIRGGHTDTQYF.

The genes are TRBV4-2 and TRBJ2-7; TRBD2 agrees at 9 bases. The V and J ends lost 4 bases and 2 bases, in that order; junction bases with no gene match: 6. This CDR3 has 15 residues. CDR1 and CDR2 from the germline V gene are LGHNA and YNFKEQ. The CDR3 nucleotides are TGTGCCAGCAGCCCTATAGCGGGAGCCACCTACGAGCAGTACTTC. Amino acid sequence: CASSPIAGATYEQYF.

The chain combines TRBV18 with TRBJ1-2, with a weak D call TRBD1 (5 bases). The CDR3 contains 16 residues. Trimming shortened V by 2 bases and J by 7 bases, and 20 bases separated the two germline ends. Germline V gives CDR1 KGHSH, CDR2 LQKENI. CDR3 DNA: TGTGCCAGCTCACCAGGAGCGGGGACTGAGAACCGTGGCTACACCTTC. Translating gives CASSPGAGTENRGYTF.

The rearrangement uses TRBV19 and TRBJ1-5; D may be TRBD1 (5 bases). V was pared by 5 bases and J by 5 bases, with 19 bases between. This CDR3 region has 16 residues. Germline values: CDR1 LNHDA, CDR2 SQIVND (reference sequence). The CDR3 protein is CASSVSRQGGHQPQHF. CDR3 in DNA: TGTGCCAGTAGTGTCAGCCGGCAGGGCGGTCATCAGCCCCAGCATTTT.

The chain recombines TRBV19 with TRBJ1-1; TRBD1 agrees at 7 bases. Germline V gene sequence: CDR1 LNHDA, CDR2 SQIVND (reference sequence). The CDR3 loop spans 17 amino acids. Losses at the gene ends were 2 bases for V and 1 base for J; bases not matched to a gene: 10. CDR3 region: CASSIIATGRRNTEAFF. The CDR3 nucleotides are TGTGCCAGTAGTATAATAGCGACAGGGAGACGGAACACTGAAGCTTTCTTT.

The rearrangement joins TRBV10-2 to TRBJ2-3; 9 nucleotides line up with TRBD1. CDR1 is WSHSY and CDR2 is SAAADI in the germline V gene. This CDR3 is built from 14 residues. V gave up 7 bases and J gave up 3 bases; unmatched junction bases: 5. CDR3 amino acids: CASKSTGGTDTQYF. The DNA for the CDR3 is TGCGCCAGCAAATCGACAGGGGGAACAGATACGCAGTATTTT.

J is TRBJ2-5 and V is TRBV2; D might be TRBD2 (5 bases). Trimming shortened V by 2 bases and J by 5 bases, and 21 bases separated the two germline ends. This CDR3 comprises 17 residues. CDR1 SNHLY and CDR2 FYNNEI come from the germline V gene. The CDR3 is CASSEWLANTNWETQYF. Here the CDR3 DNA reads TGTGCCAGCAGTGAATGGTTAGCGAATACAAACTGGGAGACCCAGTACTTC. The variable domain in full, with the rest retrieved from reference TRBV2 and TRBJ2-5, is EPEVTQTPSHQVTQMGQEVILRCVPISNHLYFYWYRQILGQKVEFLVSFYNNEISEKSEIFDDQFSVERPDGSNFTLKIRSTKLEDSAMYFCASSEWLANTNWETQYFGPGTRLLVL.

This chain uses TRBV10-1 with TRBJ2-3, with 9 bases lining up with TRBD2. V trimming: 1 base; J trimming: 0 bases; junction bases outside the gene matches: 23. Germline lookup yields CDR1 WNHNN and CDR2 SYGVQD (reference sequence). CDR3 size: 23 residues. CDR3 in DNA: TGCGCCAGCAGTGAGTGTTTGGGCGAGCGGGGGGAGAGAAAGAAGACGAGCACAGATACGCAGTATTTT. It encodes CASSECLGERGERKKTSTDTQYF.

This rearrangement joins TRBV10-3 to TRBJ2-1; D not resolved. Looked up from germline, CDR1 is ENHRY and CDR2 is SYGVKD. The CDR3 is 13 residues long. The V and J ends lost 6 bases and 8 bases respectively, with 14 bases between them. The CDR3 DNA sequence: TGTGCCATCAGCGTCCTTATAGTGGATGAGCAGTTCTTC. This sequence encodes CAISVLIVDEQFF.

The chain links TRBV6-5 to TRBJ1-1; TRBD1 agrees at 7 bases. Trimming took 10 bases from V and 1 from J; bases not matched to a gene: 9. Germline loops: CDR1 MNHEY, CDR2 SVGAGI. The CDR3 length is 14 residues. The CDR3 spells CATNRQGTNTEAFF. CDR3 coding DNA: TGTGCCACCAACAGACAGGGAACGAACACTGAAGCTTTCTTT.

The V gene is TRBV4-1, the J gene TRBJ1-6; 8 bases are shared with TRBD1. Germline values: CDR1 MGHRA, CDR2 YSYEKL. V lost 1 base and J lost 7; bases outside the gene matches: 15. CDR3 size: 19 residues. CDR3 in DNA: TGCGCCAGCAGCCAAGCGGTAGGGACAGGCCCTCCGGGAAATTCACCCCTCCACTTT. Protein sequence: CASSQAVGTGPPGNSPLHF.

This chain joins TRBV3-1 (or the pseudogene TRBV3-2) and TRBJ1-2, with 7 nucleotides matching TRBD1. From germline, CDR1 is LGHDT and CDR2 YNNKEL (reference sequence). The CDR3 sequence is 15 residues long. V was pared by 5 bases and J by 4 bases, with 10 bases of the junction left unmatched. In DNA form, the CDR3 reads TGTGCCAGCAGCAAACCTGGGACAGAACCCTATGGCTACACCTTC. Translation: CASSKPGTEPYGYTF.

The gene calls are TRBV27 and TRBJ1-1; 7 bases line up with TRBD1. Germline V gene sequence: CDR1 MNHEY, CDR2 SMNVEV (reference sequence). J was trimmed by 2 bases and V by 6 bases; bases with no gene match: 6. The CDR3 runs 14 residues. The CDR3 region is CASRLQGLNTEAFF. Here the CDR3 DNA reads TGTGCCAGCAGACTACAGGGGCTTAACACTGAAGCTTTCTTT.

This chain uses TRBV7-9 with TRBJ1-1; perhaps TRBD1 as D (5 bases). Germline V gene data show CDR1 as SEHNR and CDR2 as FQNEAQ (reference sequence). With 2 bases removed from V and 4 bases from J, the gap between germline ends came to 11 bases. CDR3 length: 14 residues. CDR3 sequence (DNA): TGTGCCAGCAGCTTAAAAGGGGTTGCCACTGAAGCTTTCTTT. Amino acids: CASSLKGVATEAFF. The entire variable domain, with the rest obtained from reference TRBV7-9 and TRBJ1-1, is as follows: DTGVSQNPRHKITKRGQNVTFRCDPISEHNRLYWYRQTLGQGPEFLTYFQNEAQLEKSRLLSDRFSAERPKGSFSTLEIQRTEQGDSAMYLCASSLKGVATEAFFGQGTRLTVV.